This TCR beta chain was captured by sequencing in a study of T cell changes during pregnancy in multiple sclerosis. Profiling relied on immunoSEQ multiplex PCR, and the TCRdb table lists in-frame clones only, not all of them. Among some 81,000 clones listed, roughly 91% were seen once. Germline CDR1 and CDR2: KGHSH and LQKENI. V lost 4 bases to trimming and J lost 0 bases, with 13 bases between them. CDR3 size: 15 residues. This rearrangement joins TRBV18 to TRBJ2-7; possibly TRBD2 for D (7 bases). The sample here was peripheral blood, taken after pregnancy. The clonotype comes from a female donor in good health, enrolled as a control in a pregnancy study. The CDR3 here is CASSLRGASSYEQYF. The CDR3 region has the DNA TGTGCCAGCTCACTCCGGGGGGCCTCCTCCTACGAGCAGTACTTC.